One and the same sample provided the 21 T cell receptor beta chains below, sequenced in a study of T cells after yellow fever vaccination. TCRdb reanalysed the 5' RACE reads using MiXCR and keeps one entry per CDR3 protein. This sample yields 250,000 to 350,000 distinct CDR3 sequences, of which roughly 9% are seen a single time; about 3.5% belongs to the top ten. Sample: CD4+ T cells sorted from PBMCs, taken 5 days after the yellow fever booster vaccination. The receptors stem from a man between 18 and 35 years old who received the YFV17D yellow fever vaccine.

The chain joins TRBV6-2 or TRBV6-3 to TRBJ2-1; 8 bases are a match to TRBD2. Trimming at V came to 0 bases and at J to 0 bases, leaving 7 bases not matched to a gene. Germline V gives CDR1 MNHEY, CDR2 SVGEGT. The CDR3 runs to 18 residues. Here the CDR3 DNA reads TGTGCCAGCAGTTACTCGTCACGGGGGGGGAGCTCCTACAATGAGCAGTTCTTC. Amino acid sequence: CASSYSSRGGSSYNEQFF.

This clonotype came up a few times. This chain links TRBV12-3 or TRBV12-4 with TRBJ2-1; 10 nucleotides align to TRBD2. The CDR3 has 14 amino acids. The V and J ends lost 5 bases and 6 bases, in that order; junction bases with no gene match: 4. The CDR3 sequence is CASSSGGARNEQFF. The CDR3 DNA follows: TGTGCCAGCAGTAGCGGGGGGGCCCGCAATGAGCAGTTCTTC.

The chain is built from TRBV7-2 and TRBJ2-5; possibly TRBD1 for D (6 bases). Per the germline V gene, CDR1 is SGHTA and CDR2 is FQGNSA. This CDR3 is 14 amino acids long. V lost 3 bases and J 5 bases, leaving 13 bases between the germline ends. The DNA for the CDR3 is TGTGCCAGCAGCTTGCAGGGGACCAGGGAGACCCAGTACTTC. Encoded protein: CASSLQGTRETQYF.

This clonotype was observed a handful of times. This CDR3 is CASSQASPLSYNEQFF. In nucleotides, the CDR3 is TGTGCCAGCAGTCAGGCAAGCCCGCTCTCCTACAATGAGCAGTTCTTC. The chain employs TRBV6-2 or TRBV6-3 and TRBJ2-1; D gene unclear. V gave up 5 bases and J gave up 0 bases, with 14 bases separating them. Germline CDR1 MNHEY, CDR2 SVGEGT. The length of the CDR3 is 16 residues.

This clonotype was observed many times. The chain is built from TRBV9 and TRBJ1-5; D is undetermined. The V end lost 0 bases, the J end lost 0 bases, and 7 bases lay between the germline ends. The CDR3 has 15 residues. Germline V lookup: CDR1 SGDLS, CDR2 YYNGEE. Here the CDR3 DNA reads TGTGCCAGCAGCGTAGAGTCAGATAGCAATCAGCCCCAGCATTTT. Its protein is CASSVESDSNQPQHF.

This clonotype was detected only a few times. This chain joins TRBV10-3 and TRBJ2-5, with a weak D call TRBD1 (7 bases). Trimming took 6 bases from V and 2 from J, leaving 10 bases between them. The CDR3 length is 13 residues. Germline V gene sequence: CDR1 ENHRY, CDR2 SYGVKD. CDR3 region: CAIRRDRQETQYF. The CDR3 bases are TGTGCCATCAGGCGGGACAGACAAGAGACCCAGTACTTC.

The chain carries TRBV4-3 and TRBJ2-7; unclear D gene. The V and J ends lost 0 bases and 0 bases respectively, with 9 bases between them. In germline, CDR1 is LGHNA, CDR2 YSLEER. The CDR3 covers 15 residues. CDR3 in DNA: TGCGCCAGCAGCCAAGATGCACTCGTCTCCTACGAGCAGTACTTC. Translating it yields CASSQDALVSYEQYF.

This clonotype occurred a few times. The V and J genes are TRBV20-1 and TRBJ1-6; D is perhaps TRBD1 (6 bases). V lost 1 base and J 4 bases, leaving 11 bases between the germline ends. The CDR3 length is 15 residues. From germline, CDR1 is DFQATT and CDR2 SNEGSKA (reference sequence). DNA for the CDR3: TGCAGTGCTAGAGCTTCGACAGGTTATAATTCACCCCTCCACTTT. Its translation is CSARASTGYNSPLHF.

This clonotype was seen more than once but under ten times. This CDR3 is CASLKGGGGEAEAFF. Here the CDR3 DNA reads TGTGCCAGCTTAAAAGGAGGAGGGGGAGAGGCTGAAGCTTTCTTT. The chain combines TRBV2 with TRBJ1-1; D perhaps matches TRBD1 (6 bases). Looked up from germline, CDR1 is SNHLY and CDR2 is FYNNEI. The CDR3 contains 15 residues. Trimming shortened V by 8 bases and J by 6 bases, and 22 bases separated the two germline ends.

This clonotype has only a few counts. The V and J genes are TRBV7-8 and TRBJ1-1, with 9 bases identical to TRBD1. After removal of 5 bases from V and 6 bases from J, the junction contained 13 bases not matched to a gene. Germline V gene lookup returns CDR1 SGHVS and CDR2 FQNEAQ. The CDR3 runs to 16 residues. The CDR3 DNA sequence: TGTGCCAGCAGCCCCGACTCAGGACAGGGGACCCCTGAAGCTTTCTTT. Translated, it gives CASSPDSGQGTPEAFF.

This clonotype was seen more than once but under ten times. V gene TRBV28 combines with J gene TRBJ1-1; D remains unclear. The V gene's germline CDR1 is MDHEN and CDR2 SYDVKM. Trimming removed 7 bases at V and 6 bases at J, with 9 bases between. The CDR3 runs 11 residues. Here the CDR3 reads CASKRVSEAFF. The DNA for the CDR3 is TGTGCCAGCAAGCGCGTCTCTGAAGCTTTCTTT.

The V and J genes are TRBV2 and TRBJ1-1; possibly TRBD1 for D (6 bases). Trimming took off 10 bases at V and 4 bases at J, with 13 bases between the two ends. CDR1 and CDR2 from the germline V gene are SNHLY and FYNNEI. The CDR3 is 12 amino acids. The CDR3 region is CATGGRGTEAFF. CDR3 DNA: TGTGCCACGGGGGGCAGGGGCACTGAAGCTTTCTTT.

The table lists this clonotype with many counts. This chain joins TRBV10-1 and TRBJ2-1; the D gene is possibly TRBD1 (5 bases). Trimming removed 6 bases at V and 8 bases at J, with 17 bases between. CDR1 is WNHNN, CDR2 SYGVQD, per germline (reference sequence). The CDR3 is 14 amino acids. The CDR3 region is CASRQTQGSDEQFF. Written as DNA, the CDR3 is TGCGCCAGCAGACAAACCCAGGGAAGCGATGAGCAGTTCTTC.

This clonotype was observed a few times. The CDR3 DNA is TGCAGCGTCAGACAGGGTAATCAGCCCCAGCATTTT. Its translation is CSVRQGNQPQHF. The chain carries TRBV29-1 and TRBJ1-5; TRBD1 aligns across 7 bases. CDR1 is SQVTM, CDR2 ANQGSEA, per germline. Trimming cost V 6 bases and J 4 bases; bases outside gene matches: 3. The CDR3 has 12 residues.

This clonotype was seen a handful of times. The gene calls are TRBV7-3 and TRBJ2-5; unclear D gene. Germline V lookup: CDR1 SGHTA, CDR2 FQGTGA. The V end lost 3 bases, the J end lost 4 bases, and 15 bases lay between the germline ends. The CDR3 totals 15 residues. The CDR3 spells CASSLGRYPGETQYF. The CDR3 nucleotides read TGTGCCAGCAGCTTGGGCAGATACCCTGGAGAGACCCAGTACTTC. The full variable domain, completed using reference TRBV7-3 and TRBJ2-5, is GAGVSQTPSNKVTEKGKYVELRCDPISGHTALYWYRQSLGQGPEFLIYFQGTGAADDSGLPNDRFFAVRPEGSVSTLKIQRTERGDSAVYLCASSLGRYPGETQYFGPGTRLLVL.

This clonotype has only a few counts. The V call is TRBV10-3, the J call TRBJ1-2, with D possibly being TRBD1 (5 bases). Trimming shortened V by 3 bases and J by 8 bases, and 10 bases separated the two germline ends. Germline lookup yields CDR1 ENHRY and CDR2 SYGVKD. The CDR3 sequence is 12 residues long. The CDR3 DNA reads TGTGCCATCAGTGAACAGGTCGTCGGCTACACCTTC. Translation: CAISEQVVGYTF.

V usage is TRBV6-1 and J usage is TRBJ1-2; the D gene is possibly TRBD1 (5 bases). V shed 6 bases and J shed 2 bases, with 10 bases lying between them. In germline, CDR1 is MNHNS, CDR2 SASEGT. This CDR3 is 13 amino acids long. The CDR3 is CASRVSGNYGYTF. For the CDR3, the DNA is TGTGCCAGCAGGGTATCAGGGAACTATGGCTACACCTTC.

This clonotype was counted between two and nine times. The V and J genes are TRBV24-1 and TRBJ2-3; possibly TRBD1 for D (7 bases). V shed 2 bases and J shed 5 bases, with 13 bases lying between them. CDR1 and CDR2 (germline): KGHDR, SFDVKD. The CDR3 has 15 residues. DNA for the CDR3: TGTGCCACCAGTGATTCCCGGCAGGGGGGAGATACGCAGTATTTT. It codes for CATSDSRQGGDTQYF.

Only a few counts were recorded for this clonotype. This rearrangement joins TRBV12-3 or TRBV12-4 to TRBJ1-1, with a tentative D call TRBD1 (5 bases). Trimming shortened V by 5 bases and J by 4 bases, and 14 bases separated the two germline ends. The length of the CDR3 is 14 residues. CDR3 nucleotide sequence: TGTGCCAGCAGTACTTCAGGGTATATCACTGAAGCTTTCTTT. Translation: CASSTSGYITEAFF.

This clonotype was seen repeatedly, ten times or more. The rearrangement links TRBV12-3 or TRBV12-4 to TRBJ2-5; D is tentatively TRBD1 or TRBD2 (5 bases each). V was pared by 6 bases and J by 5 bases, with 13 bases between. The CDR3 has 13 residues. The CDR3 loop is CASSFGARETQYF. CDR3 coding DNA: TGTGCCAGCAGCTTCGGGGCACGGGAGACCCAGTACTTC.

This clonotype was seen a few times. The chain couples TRBV7-3 to TRBJ2-3, with TRBD2 identical over 8 bases. This CDR3 comprises 17 residues. V trimming: 5 bases; J trimming: 5 bases; junction bases outside the gene matches: 15. Germline assignment: CDR1 SGHTA and CDR2 FQGTGA. The CDR3 DNA reads TGTGCCAGCAGCCCAACGCCAGGACTAGCCTCAATAGATACGCAGTATTTT. This translates into CASSPTPGLASIDTQYF. Looking up the rest from reference TRBV7-3 and TRBJ2-3 gives the full variable domain: GAGVSQTPSNKVTEKGKYVELRCDPISGHTALYWYRQSLGQGPEFLIYFQGTGAADDSGLPNDRFFAVRPEGSVSTLKIQRTERGDSAVYLCASSPTPGLASIDTQYFGPGTRLTVL.